These T cell receptor beta chains were read from a single sample in a study of shared clonotypes between healthy human individuals. The protocol was immunoSEQ multiplex PCR, while the TCRdb copy is restricted to in-frame clones and leaves out a portion. The data hold roughly 590,000 clones, with nearly 97% observed a single time. Sequenced input: naive CD8+ T cells sorted from blood. All receptors derive from a woman aged 30 to 39 in good health. CDR3s include the opening cysteine and the closing phenylalanine or tryptophan. Fields, in order: clone size, J gene, V gene, D gene, CDR3 DNA, CDR3 protein. The D gene is left open where the match is weak. Clone size is stated in some rows and not others, as once, few, many or a class when expanded.

>.|TRBJ2-3|TRBV11-2|.
TGTGCCAGCAGCACCCGGGACTGGCGCACAGATACGCAGTATTTT
CASSTRDWRTDTQYF
>few|TRBJ1-1|TRBV18|TRBD1
TGTGCCAGCTCACCATACGGGACAGGGGTCACTGAAGCTTTCTTT
CASSPYGTGVTEAFF
>.|TRBJ2-1|TRBV10-3|TRBD2
TGTGCCATCAGTGAGTCTAAGGCTAGCGGGGACTACAATGAGCAGTTCTTC
CAISESKASGDYNEQFF
>.|TRBJ1-1|TRBV28|.
TGTGCCAGCAGTTTATCGAGGGTGTATGAGGAAGGGCAATACACTGAAGCTTTCTTT
CASSLSRVYEEGQYTEAFF
>.|TRBJ1-1|TRBV5-1|.
TGCGCCAGCAGCGGACCCGATGTGAACACTGAAGCTTTCTTT
CASSGPDVNTEAFF
>.|TRBJ2-5|TRBV28|.
TGTGCCAGCAGTTTAGGCAGCGCCCCAAGAGAGGCCCAGTACTTC
CASSLGSAPREAQYF
>.|TRBJ2-7|TRBV27|TRBD1
TGTGCCAGCAGAAACAGGGGGCAACTTACCTACGAGCAGTACTTC
CASRNRGQLTYEQYF
>.|TRBJ1-1|TRBV9|.
TGTGCTACTAGGGAGAAGGGGTCGGATGAAGCTTTCTTT
CATREKGSDEAFF
>.|TRBJ2-1|TRBV13|.
TGTGCCAGCAGCGTCGGGACGAGTGAGCAGTTCTTC
CASSVGTSEQFF
>.|TRBJ2-5|TRBV27|TRBD1
TGTGCCAGCAGCCTAAGACAGGGCCGAGGACCAGAGACCCAGTACTTC
CASSLRQGRGPETQYF
>.|TRBJ2-3|TRBV9|.
TGTGCCAGCAGCGTAGGGGGCGGGTCGGATACGCAGTATTTT
CASSVGGGSDTQYF
>.|TRBJ2-5|TRBV19|.
TGTGCCAGTAGTCCACCCACTTCCTTGGAGACCCAGTACTTC
CASSPPTSLETQYF
>.|TRBJ1-1|TRBV2|.
TGTGCCAGCGAAGGTCCGATGAACACTGAAGCTTTCTTT
CASEGPMNTEAFF
>.|TRBJ1-1|TRBV4-2|.
TGTGCCAGCAGCCAAGCAACGGGGTCGGATGAAGCTTTCTTT
CASSQATGSDEAFF
>few|TRBJ1-1|TRBV27|.
TGTGCCAGCAGTTTATCGATACGTACTGAAGCTTTCTTT
CASSLSIRTEAFF
>.|TRBJ2-1|TRBV6-1|TRBD1
TGTGCCAGCAGTGCGGGGTGGACAGGGCTGATCGATGAGCAGTTCTTC
CASSAGWTGLIDEQFF
>.|TRBJ2-2|TRBV30|.
TGTGCCTGTTGGTGCGGGAACGGGGAGCTGTTTTTT
CACWCGNGELFF
>.|TRBJ1-2|TRBV27|.
TGTGCCAGCAGTTTAGGCCTAAGTACGGCACAGCATGGCTACACCTTC
CASSLGLSTAQHGYTF